A selection of T cell receptor beta chains follows, all from one sample in a study of T cell responses to AZD1222 COVID-19 vaccine. Here immunoSEQ multiplex PCR was the method, and the copy in TCRdb shows in-frame clones only, minus some. This sample has about 110,000 clones, with around 90% found just once. The material sequenced was peripheral blood, taken on day 0 of MenACWY control vaccination. The receptors were gathered from an adult in good health. Each CDR3 is given without its conserved first and last residue. Part of the rows lack a size; the others show once, few, many or a class for expanded clones.

j_call v_call clone_size cdr3_aa
TRBJ2-7 TRBV14 . ASSRLGLAGAFSYEQY
TRBJ1-3 TRBV5-4 . ASSLGTVGNTIY
TRBJ1-3 TRBV28 . ASSLGASGNTIY
TRBJ2-7 TRBV29-1 . SARPGSPSGGEQY
TRBJ2-7 TRBV5-4 . ASSDARDRGRYEQY
TRBJ1-1 TRBV4-3 few ASSQVLPAAMNTEAF
TRBJ1-4 TRBV9 . ASSVELRSEKLF
TRBJ1-6 TRBV5-1 . ASSLTGYSPLH
TRBJ2-7 TRBV5-6 . ASSLSGYEQY
TRBJ1-5 TRBV19 . ASSFQPGTGQPQH
TRBJ1-5 TRBV7-6 few ASSLVPGTGNQPQH
TRBJ2-7 TRBV5-4 few ASSWGGQGDYEQY
TRBJ2-7 TRBV2 . ASKGQVRGFEQY
TRBJ2-1 TRBV11-3 . ASSYLGAYNEQF
TRBJ2-3 TRBV5-4 . ASSLDGASGSTDTQY
TRBJ1-5 TRBV18 once ASSPNRENQPQH
TRBJ1-1 TRBV7-2 once ASSLAAGAEAF
TRBJ2-5 TRBV5-4 . ASSLVPQETQY
TRBJ2-1 TRBV5-1 . ASSSAGGPDEQF
TRBJ2-5 TRBV3-1/TRBV3-2 . ASSHSSGGVLGETQY
TRBJ2-5 TRBV7-9 few ASSVVKDMETQY
TRBJ2-1 TRBV14 . ASSQDRVYNEQF
TRBJ2-2 TRBV2 . ASSVRVGAGELF
TRBJ2-1 TRBV11-2 . ASSLSFLREGRDEQF
TRBJ1-1 TRBV9 . ASSVHMNTEAF
TRBJ1-3 TRBV19 . ASSNGRSSGNTIY
TRBJ1-4 TRBV30 . AWSEGQGSEKLF
TRBJ1-2 TRBV7-8 few ASSPSTDYGYT
TRBJ2-6 TRBV5-1 . ASNLGSLRLAGRSGANVLT
TRBJ2-5 TRBV2 . ASGTKETQY
TRBJ2-6 TRBV3-1/TRBV3-2 . ASSPLAPGANVLT
TRBJ2-1 TRBV28 . ASSLSHNEQF
TRBJ1-4 TRBV28 . ASSLRTVNEKLF
TRBJ2-1 TRBV6-4 once ASSPDRVQSGEQF
TRBJ1-2 TRBV27 . ASSPGQGGGYT
TRBJ1-1 TRBV7-3 . ASSLQKNTEAF
TRBJ1-1 TRBV4-1 . ASSQDRGGTEAF
TRBJ1-1 TRBV18 . ASSPTPLNTEAF
TRBJ2-1 TRBV2 . ASSGEGADNEQF
TRBJ1-4 TRBV4-1 . ASSVEAAGGEKLF
TRBJ1-2 TRBV12-3/TRBV12-4 few ASSPQGNGYT
TRBJ1-4 TRBV14 . ASSQVASTGKLF
TRBJ2-1 TRBV9 . ASSVALAGEQF